These 8 T cell receptor beta chains originate from one sample sequenced in a study of cytomegalovirus exposure and HLA in healthy donors. The PCR employed 60 Vbeta primers together with 13 Jbeta primers. The method was immunoSEQ multiplex PCR; TCRdb's version includes in-frame clones alone and lacks a portion of them. The sample table sets out approximately 110,000 clones. Sequenced sample: PBMCs. Receptor source: a man younger than 35 in good health and CMV-seronegative.

The rearrangement links TRBV19 to TRBJ2-5; tentatively, D is TRBD2 (5 bases). Between the trimmed V and J ends, which lost 1 base and 2 bases, there was a span of 14 bases. Per the germline V gene, CDR1 is LNHDA and CDR2 is SQIVND (reference sequence). The CDR3 contains 16 residues. CDR3 sequence: CASSIGGGVGQETQYF. The CDR3 DNA reads TGTGCCAGTAGTATAGGCGGAGGCGTGGGGCAAGAGACCCAGTACTTC.

CDR3 DNA: TGCGCCAGCAGCTCCGGGACAGGTCAGGCCGAGCAGTACTTC. Translation: CASSSGTGQAEQYF. This chain connects TRBV5-1 to TRBJ2-7; TRBD1 agrees at 8 bases. The V and J ends lost 3 bases and 6 bases, in that order; junction bases with no gene match: 8. Germline lookup yields CDR1 SGHRS and CDR2 YFSETQ. This CDR3 is 14 amino acids long.

V usage is TRBV9 and J usage is TRBJ1-5; D may be TRBD1 (6 bases). The CDR3 extends over 14 amino acids. Germline values: CDR1 SGDLS, CDR2 YYNGEE. V was cut by 5 bases and J by 6 bases, with 15 bases left in between. CDR3 bases: TGTGCCAGCAGTATAGGGGGTTCAAGTCAGCCCCAGCATTTT. Amino acid sequence: CASSIGGSSQPQHF.

The V gene is TRBV6-5, the J gene TRBJ2-2, with D perhaps matching TRBD1 (5 bases). The V end lost 6 bases, the J end lost 9 bases, and 11 bases lay between the germline ends. CDR1 and CDR2 (germline): MNHEY, SVGAGI. This CDR3 is built from 12 residues. The CDR3 is CASSQGPRELFF. The CDR3, as DNA: TGTGCCAGCAGCCAGGGTCCCCGGGAGCTGTTTTTT.

The V call is TRBV5-1, the J call TRBJ2-5, with 8 bases lining up with TRBD1. Looked up from germline, CDR1 is SGHRS and CDR2 is YFSETQ. The CDR3 is 14 amino acids. Trimming took 2 bases from V and 3 from J; bases not matched to a gene: 3. The DNA of the CDR3 is TGCGCCAGCAGCTTTCAGGACAGGGAAGAGACCCAGTACTTC. As protein: CASSFQDREETQYF.

This chain joins TRBV6-5 and TRBJ2-7; 7 bases are shared with TRBD2. The CDR3 sequence is 15 residues long. Germline V lookup: CDR1 MNHEY, CDR2 SVGAGI. Trimming took 6 bases from V and 8 from J; bases not matched to a gene: 16. The CDR3 region is CASRTSGGEKEKQYF. CDR3 DNA: TGTGCCAGCAGGACGTCTGGGGGGGAGAAAGAAAAGCAGTACTTC.

This chain connects TRBV5-1 to TRBJ1-1, with D maybe TRBD1 (6 bases). V lost 4 bases and J 7 bases, leaving 14 bases between the germline ends. Germline V gene sequence: CDR1 SGHRS, CDR2 YFSETQ. The CDR3 consists of 13 residues. CDR3 nucleotides: TGCGCCAGCAGCGTGGGGGGGGGCTATGAAGCTTTCTTT. Translating gives CASSVGGGYEAFF.

The chain recombines TRBV10-3 with TRBJ2-3; D uncertain. This CDR3 has 13 residues. Germline CDR1 ENHRY, CDR2 SYGVKD. V lost 8 bases to trimming and J lost 0 bases, with 9 bases between them. CDR3: CAIGQASTDTQYF. In nucleotides, the CDR3 is TGTGCCATCGGGCAGGCTAGCACAGATACGCAGTATTTT.